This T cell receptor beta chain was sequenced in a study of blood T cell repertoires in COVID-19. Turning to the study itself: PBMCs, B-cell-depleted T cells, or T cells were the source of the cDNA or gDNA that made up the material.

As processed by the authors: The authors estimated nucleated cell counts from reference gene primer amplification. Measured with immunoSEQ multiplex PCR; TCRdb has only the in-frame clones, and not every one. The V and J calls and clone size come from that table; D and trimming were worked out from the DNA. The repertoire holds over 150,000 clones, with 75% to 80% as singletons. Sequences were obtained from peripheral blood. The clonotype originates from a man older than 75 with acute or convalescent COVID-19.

As DNA, the CDR3 is TGCGCCAGCAGCTTGGGGACAGGCATCTATGGCTACACCTTC. This codes for CASSLGTGIYGYTF. The V gene is TRBV5-1, the J gene TRBJ1-2; 7 nucleotides agree with TRBD1. V lost 0 bases, J lost 4 bases, and 3 bases stayed unmatched. Looked up from germline, CDR1 is SGHRS and CDR2 is YFSETQ. The CDR3 extends over 14 amino acids.